This T cell receptor beta chain was sequenced in a study of T cells in Graves' hyperthyroidism and ophthalmopathy. This clonotype has at least ten counts. The antigen is not known. Germline loops: CDR1 SEHNR, CDR2 FQNEAQ (reference sequence). The CDR3 loop spans 13 amino acids. Deletions cut 3 bases from V and 7 bases from J, with 13 bases between. Amplified TCR beta CDR3 regions came from RNA transcripts. First-round RT-PCR targeting the TCR CDR3 was performed with the HTBI primer set. TCRdb analysed the multiplex PCR reads with MiXCR anew, one entry per CDR3 protein. This table holds nearly 750,000 distinct CDR3 sequences, just over 35% found once. Study results and limitations: Median prediction lead before ophthalmopathy onset was 6.5 months with the model. Researchers found most expanded thyroid clonotypes above 0.001 in blood as well.

Absent ophthalmopathy progression within 18 months defined stable Graves' hyperthyroidism. This chain links TRBV7-9 with TRBJ2-7; D could derive from TRBD1 or TRBD2 (5 bases each). The TCR originated in a woman in her thirties or forties with Graves' hyperthyroidism. Source material: blood. This CDR3 reads CASSFPGTGEQYF. The CDR3 region has the DNA TGTGCCAGCAGCTTTCCAGGGACGGGGGAGCAGTACTTC.